The entry below describes one T cell receptor beta chain. What it binds is not known. Repertoires were generated with immunoSEQ multiplex PCR, while TCRdb's copy carries only in-frame clones and drops some. The sample contains some 110,000 clones, roughly 93% of which appear only once. The data originate from a study of siplizumab effects on memory and regulatory T cells. Study-wide points: The authors could not assign a naive or memory phenotype to roughly 75-97% of proliferating CD4+ or CD8+ clones. There were only a minor fraction of alloreactive clones that mapped to unstimulated subsets.

The sample comprised Tregs sorted from blood. The sequence came from a human donor in good health.

The CDR3 here is CASSRGTSRDTQYF. CDR3 bases: TGTGCCAGCAGCCGTGGGACGAGCCGCGATACGCAGTATTTT. J is TRBJ2-3 and V is TRBV7-3; possibly TRBD1 or TRBD2 for D (5 bases each). Germline CDR1 is SGHTA and CDR2 is FQGTGA. V lost 5 bases and J lost 6, with 15 bases in between. This CDR3 contains 14 residues. Drawing the rest from reference TRBV7-3 and TRBJ2-3, the complete variable domain is GAGVSQTPSNKVTEKGKYVELRCDPISGHTALYWYRQSLGQGPEFLIYFQGTGAADDSGLPNDRFFAVRPEGSVSTLKIQRTERGDSAVYLCASSRGTSRDTQYFGPGTRLTVL.